Below, 29 T cell receptor beta chains from the same sample are listed, as sequenced in a study of spatial heterogeneity in lung cancer. Study results and caveats: How many expanded intratumoral alpha and beta TCRs were present tracked the tumor mutation count, which was a count of nonsynonymous mutations.

Antigen specificity for these receptors is unknown. Each CDR3 protein is one row after TCRdb ran MiXCR on the 5' RACE reads. The table has over 5,500 distinct CDR3 sequences, about 9.7% seen once. Regarding time point: sample taken at primary tumor resection. Specimen: lung tumor tissue, collected at surgery. These receptor sequences come from a female donor with early-stage non-small cell lung cancer.

This clonotype has just a few counts. The chain is built from TRBV30 and TRBJ2-3; weak D call: TRBD2 (5 bases). V was shortened by 1 base and J by 1 base, with 12 bases between the two germline ends. CDR1 is GTSNPN, CDR2 SVGIG, per germline (reference sequence). This CDR3 contains 15 residues. Here the CDR3 reads CAWSALLRGTDTQYF. The CDR3 bases are TGTGCCTGGAGTGCATTACTGCGGGGCACAGATACGCAGTATTTT.

This clonotype showed up many times. The chain is built from TRBV4-1 and TRBJ2-2, with 7 nucleotides matching TRBD1. Germline trimming cut 0 bases from V and 0 bases from J; bases unmatched to any gene: 4. The CDR3 is 17 amino acids. Germline-derived CDR1 and CDR2 are MGHRA and YSYEKL. DNA for the CDR3: TGCGCCAGCAGCCAAGATTACGGGACAGCGAACACCGGGGAGCTGTTTTTT. Its protein is CASSQDYGTANTGELFF.

This clonotype appeared many times. The rearrangement uses TRBV7-8 and TRBJ2-5; possibly TRBD2 for D (6 bases). This CDR3 region has 14 residues. The germline CDR1 and CDR2 sequences are SGHVS and FQNEAQ. V shed 5 bases and J shed 7 bases, with 17 bases lying between them. CDR3 in amino acids: CASSLRALEGTQYF. DNA of the CDR3: TGTGCCAGCAGCCTCAGGGCCCTGGAGGGGACCCAGTACTTC.

This clonotype is medium-sized (0.01 to 0.1%) within its sample. In DNA form, the CDR3 reads TGTGCCAGCAATTTGGTCGATCAGCCCCAGCATTTT. The encoded protein is CASNLVDQPQHF. The chain uses TRBV6-6 and TRBJ1-5; no definite D call. CDR3 length equals 12 residues. Trimming shortened V by 7 bases and J by 5 bases, and 9 bases separated the two germline ends. Germline V gene data show CDR1 as MNHNY and CDR2 as SVGAGI (reference sequence).

By its share, this clonotype is medium-sized (0.01 to 0.1%). The V and J genes are TRBV6-5 and TRBJ1-2, with TRBD1 identical over 12 bases. Unmatched junction bases numbered 9, after V lost 5 bases and J lost 5 bases. This CDR3 comprises 16 residues. Germline CDR1 MNHEY, CDR2 SVGAGI. The CDR3 protein is CASSDGTGGFWYGYTF. CDR3 bases: TGTGCCAGCAGTGACGGGACAGGGGGCTTTTGGTATGGCTACACCTTC.

There are many counts of this clonotype. This rearrangement joins TRBV6-5 to TRBJ2-5, with 11 bases identical to TRBD2. Looked up from germline, CDR1 is MNHEY and CDR2 is SVGAGI. The CDR3 runs to 18 residues. The V segment lost 0 bases and the J segment 5 bases; nucleotides outside the gene matches: 11. CDR3 bases: TGTGCCAGCAGTTACTCCCCGTTCCTTAGCGGGGGGGCCGAGACCCAGTACTTC. Translation: CASSYSPFLSGGAETQYF.

This clonotype was counted between two and nine times. The chain links TRBV7-2 to TRBJ2-1; 9 nucleotides line up with TRBD2. Germline CDR1 reads SGHTA; CDR2 reads FQGNSA. This CDR3 has 15 amino acids. The V segment lost 5 bases and the J segment 7 bases; nucleotides outside the gene matches: 9. Here the CDR3 DNA reads TGTGCCAGCAGCGCCGGACTGGGACTAGCAAATGAGCAGTTCTTC. It encodes CASSAGLGLANEQFF.

This clonotype is judged medium-sized (0.01 to 0.1%). The chain is built from TRBV3-1 and TRBJ1-6, with 7 bases identical to TRBD1. V was clipped by 5 bases and J by 0 bases; unmatched bases: 4. The CDR3 runs 16 residues. Germline CDR1 LGHDT, CDR2 YNNKEL (reference sequence). The DNA for the CDR3 is TGTGCCAGCAGCTTAGGACAGGACTCCTATAATTCACCCCTCCACTTT. Translated, it gives CASSLGQDSYNSPLHF. The full variable domain, with the rest looked up from reference TRBV3-1 and TRBJ1-6, is DTAVSQTPKYLVTQMGNDKSIKCEQNLGHDTMYWYKQDSKKFLKIMFSYNNKELIINETVPNRFSPKSPDKAHLNLHINSLELGDSAVYFCASSLGQDSYNSPLHFGNGTRLTVT.

The genes are TRBV20-1 and TRBJ2-5, with TRBD2 matching 10 bases. There are 13 residues in the CDR3. Germline-derived CDR1 and CDR2 are DFQATT and SNEGSKA (reference sequence). Germline trimming cut 6 bases from V and 1 base from J; bases unmatched to any gene: 2. The CDR3 loop reads CSAQRGGQETQYF. The CDR3 DNA reads as TGCAGTGCCCAGCGGGGGGGCCAAGAGACCCAGTACTTC.

This clonotype has ten or more counts. The rearrangement uses TRBV18 and TRBJ1-2, with 8 positions matching TRBD1. Germline V gene data show CDR1 as KGHSH and CDR2 as LQKENI. V dropped 5 bases and J dropped 6; count of bases not matched to a gene: 8. The length of the CDR3 is 14 residues. CDR3 amino acids: CASSRAGGDDGYTF. The DNA for the CDR3 is TGTGCCAGCTCAAGGGCAGGGGGCGATGATGGCTACACCTTC.

The V gene is TRBV7-2, the J gene TRBJ1-3; a possible D gene is TRBD1 (5 bases). This CDR3 comprises 15 residues. Looked up from germline, CDR1 is SGHTA and CDR2 is FQGNSA. V lost 5 bases, J lost 0 bases, and 11 bases lay in between. CDR3 in amino acids: CASSRQGISGNTIYF. The CDR3 region has the DNA TGTGCCAGCAGCCGTCAGGGAATCTCTGGAAACACCATATATTTT.

The table lists this clonotype with a few counts. V usage is TRBV5-1 and J usage is TRBJ1-4; D gene unclear. The germline gives CDR1 SGHRS, CDR2 YFSETQ. Trimming cost V 0 bases and J 0 bases, with 3 bases left between them. This CDR3 comprises 14 residues. The CDR3 here is CASSLVPTNEKLFF. The CDR3, as DNA: TGCGCCAGCAGCTTGGTACCAACTAATGAAAAACTGTTTTTT.

This clonotype occurred many times. This chain connects TRBV27 to TRBJ1-4, with D tentatively TRBD1 (5 bases). The V gene lost 5 bases and the J gene lost 8 bases, with 24 bases spanning the gap. This CDR3 spans 17 amino acids. From germline, CDR1 is MNHEY and CDR2 SMNVEV (reference sequence). CDR3 nucleotides: TGTGCCAGCAGTGCCGGACATGGGCGGGCAAGAGACGAAAAACTGTTTTTT. It codes for CASSAGHGRARDEKLFF. Full variable domain (rest looked up from reference TRBV27 and TRBJ1-4): EAQVTQNPRYLITVTGKKLTVTCSQNMNHEYMSWYRQDPGLGLRQIYYSMNVEVTDKGDVPEGYKVSRKEKRNFPLILESPSPNQTSLYFCASSAGHGRARDEKLFFGSGTQLSVL.

This clonotype was seen ten or more times. V usage is TRBV6-5 and J usage is TRBJ2-5, with D uncertain. Germline CDR1 is MNHEY and CDR2 is SVGAGI. The ends were cut back, 5 bases at V and 0 bases at J, with 22 bases in the middle. The CDR3 is 18 residues long. The CDR3 DNA is TGTGCCAGCAGTGTGAAAGTTCGGTTCGGAGTACACCAAGAGACCCAGTACTTC. It yields the protein CASSVKVRFGVHQETQYF.

Ten or more counts support this clonotype. J is TRBJ1-6 and V is TRBV20-1, with a weak D call TRBD1 (5 bases). CDR1 DFQATT and CDR2 SNEGSKA come from the germline V gene (reference sequence). The germline V and J ends were trimmed by 4 bases and 7 bases, with 17 bases remaining between them. This CDR3 contains 15 residues. The DNA for the CDR3 is TGCAGTGCTACTTGGGACGGAGGACAAAATTCACCCCTCCACTTT. Translated, it gives CSATWDGGQNSPLHF.

In its sample, this clonotype was seen a few times. This chain links TRBV6-2 or TRBV6-3 with TRBJ2-3; the D is unclear. The V gene's germline CDR1 is MNHEY and CDR2 SVGEGT. V was pared by 7 bases and J by 7 bases, with 24 bases between. This CDR3 has 16 residues. CDR3 sequence: CASTPISQLSTNTQYF. The CDR3 DNA is TGTGCCAGCACTCCCATTTCGCAGCTGTCGACGAATACGCAGTATTTT.

This chain joins TRBV7-2 and TRBJ1-6; 9 bases are shared with TRBD1. Germline V gives CDR1 SGHTA, CDR2 FQGNSA. The trim removed 1 base at V and 8 bases at J, leaving 0 bases unmatched. This CDR3 has 14 amino acids. This CDR3 reads CASSLGTGDSPLHF. The CDR3, as DNA: TGTGCCAGCAGCTTAGGGACAGGGGATTCACCCCTCCACTTT.

The sample holds many counts of this clonotype. V is TRBV10-3 and J is TRBJ2-3; D remains ambiguous. V was trimmed by 9 bases and J by 1 base, leaving 8 bases between them. Germline V gene lookup returns CDR1 ENHRY and CDR2 SYGVKD. The CDR3 consists of 12 residues. The chain's CDR3 is CAISPGTDTQYF. The DNA of the CDR3 is TGTGCCATTTCCCCCGGCACAGATACGCAGTATTTT.

This clonotype qualifies as medium-sized. The V call is TRBV20-1, the J call TRBJ1-6; TRBD1 might be the D (6 bases). The CDR3 spans 14 residues. CDR1 and CDR2 (germline): DFQATT, SNEGSKA (reference sequence). V was trimmed by 8 bases and J by 8 bases, leaving 19 bases between them. CDR3 sequence reads: CSTTPGELDSPLHF. The CDR3 coding sequence is TGCAGTACAACCCCAGGGGAGCTGGATTCACCCCTCCACTTT.

By proportion, this clonotype is medium-sized. The V and J genes are TRBV20-1 and TRBJ2-7; D gene unclear. Per germline, CDR1 DFQATT and CDR2 SNEGSKA (reference sequence). This CDR3 is 13 amino acids long. Trimming left V 1 base short and J 2 bases short, with 9 bases between. The CDR3: CSARGGRAYEQYF. The CDR3, as DNA: TGCAGTGCTAGAGGTGGTCGGGCCTACGAGCAGTACTTC.

By frequency in the sample, this clonotype is medium-sized. The chain couples TRBV7-2 to TRBJ2-7, with D perhaps matching TRBD1 (6 bases). This CDR3 comprises 14 residues. CDR1 is SGHTA, CDR2 FQGNSA, per germline. V was shortened by 1 base and J by 2 bases, with 9 bases between the two germline ends. The CDR3 sequence: CASSLEWDTYEQYF. The CDR3 DNA is TGTGCCAGCAGCTTAGAGTGGGACACCTACGAGCAGTACTTC.

This clonotype was observed a few times. The chain combines TRBV7-2 with TRBJ2-3; 9 nucleotides align to TRBD2. The CDR3 has 16 amino acids. The V gene's germline CDR1 is SGHTA and CDR2 FQGNSA. The V segment lost 4 bases and the J segment 4 bases; nucleotides outside the gene matches: 9. Written as DNA, the CDR3 is TGTGCCAGCAGCTCGACTAGGCGGGGGGGCGCAGATACGCAGTATTTT. It specifies CASSSTRRGGADTQYF.

This clonotype was detected many times. The V call is TRBV18, the J call TRBJ2-3; no definite D call. Trimming left V 2 bases short and J 3 bases short, with 0 bases between. Germline V CDR1 and CDR2: KGHSH, LQKENI. This CDR3 contains 11 residues. The CDR3, as DNA: TGTGCCAGCTCACCAACAGATACGCAGTATTTT. Translated: CASSPTDTQYF.

This clonotype was seen a few times. The rearrangement joins TRBV11-2 to TRBJ2-2; D gene uncertain. CDR3 length: 12 amino acids. CDR1 is SGHAT and CDR2 is FQNNGV in the germline V gene. Trimming pared 6 bases from V and 6 bases from J, leaving 8 bases between. CDR3 in DNA: TGTGCCAGCAGAAAAAAACCCGGGGAGCTGTTTTTT. This translates into CASRKKPGELFF. The variable domain in full, completed from reference TRBV11-2 and TRBJ2-2, reads EAGVAQSPRYKIIEKRQSVAFWCNPISGHATLYWYQQILGQGPKLLIQFQNNGVVDDSQLPKDRFSAERLKGVDSTLKIQPAKLEDSAVYLCASRKKPGELFFGEGSRLTVL.

Judged by abundance, this clonotype is medium-sized. The chain has TRBV18 and TRBJ1-2; D remains ambiguous. Trimming left V 3 bases short and J 6 bases short, with 17 bases between. Germline CDR1 and CDR2: KGHSH and LQKENI. The CDR3 sequence is 15 residues long. CDR3 in amino acids: CASSPQTAERDGYTF. In DNA, the CDR3 is TGTGCCAGCTCACCCCAAACGGCCGAAAGAGATGGCTACACCTTC.

Sample share makes this clonotype large (0.1 to 1%). This rearrangement joins TRBV7-2 to TRBJ2-3; D assignment may be TRBD1 or TRBD2 (6 bases each). The CDR3 loop spans 17 amino acids. Germline CDR1 SGHTA, CDR2 FQGNSA. The V end was cut by 3 bases, the J end by 0 bases, with 16 bases between. CDR3 amino acids: CASSFHWGASSTDTQYF. CDR3 nucleotides: TGTGCCAGCAGCTTCCATTGGGGGGCCTCTAGCACAGATACGCAGTATTTT.

By sample fraction, this clonotype is medium-sized. This chain joins TRBV6-2 or TRBV6-3 and TRBJ1-5; tentative D call: TRBD1 (6 bases). Trimming cost V 6 bases and J 6 bases, with 15 bases left between them. Germline loops: CDR1 MNHEY, CDR2 SVGEGT. This CDR3 spans 14 amino acids. The CDR3 here is CASRNRARIQPQHF. In nucleotides, the CDR3 is TGTGCCAGCAGAAACAGGGCCCGAATTCAGCCCCAGCATTTT.

This clonotype was seen at least ten times. This chain joins TRBV12-3 or TRBV12-4 and TRBJ2-7; D is uncertain. The CDR3 runs 14 residues. V lost 3 bases and J 5 bases, leaving 14 bases between the germline ends. The DNA for the CDR3 is TGTGCCAGCAGTTTGAATTCACCCTTGGACGAGCAGTACTTC. Its protein is CASSLNSPLDEQYF.

Many counts were recorded for this clonotype. The rearrangement joins TRBV7-6 to TRBJ2-7; tentative D call: TRBD1 (6 bases). CDR1 and CDR2 from the germline V gene are SGHVS and FNYEAQ. V lost 1 base to trimming and J lost 0 bases, with 19 bases between them. This CDR3 has 18 residues. The CDR3 sequence is CASSLGVSVQDSSYEQYF. DNA for the CDR3: TGTGCCAGCAGCTTAGGGGTATCGGTACAGGACAGCTCCTACGAGCAGTACTTC.